This TCR beta chain was recovered during a study of early T cells in non-severe SARS-CoV-2 infection (dated by TCRdb to about 2021). Notes on the research overall: Bulk RNA from unsorted whole blood was used for TCR sequencing, so alpha and beta chains could not be paired. What the study reported, not specific to this receptor: VDJdb matching was skewed toward anti-spike CD8 responses and likely underestimated virus-specific expansions, missing private and CD4 specificities.

This was a case-control study nested in a cohort of healthcare workers in London, UK, who had nasopharyngeal swab PCR tests and blood samples taken every week. Healthcare workers were recruited during the week of the UK lockdown, between 23 and 31 March 2020, and followed weekly for up to about 15 weeks. The method behind the library was 5' RACE. TCRdb lists the instrument as NextSeq 500. In the TCR library protocol, unique molecular identifiers were attached to individual cDNA molecules to correct for PCR bias and sequencing error. TCR alpha and beta chains were both sequenced, and the abundances of alpha and beta sequences in each sample were closely correlated with each other. Under the source paper's analysis protocol: Decombinator V4 was used to annotate TCR sequences for V gene, J gene and CDR3. TCRs were defined as expanded if a significant change between any two time points was detected under a Poisson model with p below 0.0001. Abundances of TCRs were expressed as counts per million after normalisation to the total number of TCRs sequenced in each sample. A search of VDJdb, accessed on 1 November 2021, was run for TCRs annotated to CMV, EBV and SARS-CoV-2, with TCRs annotated for multiple antigens excluded. TCRdb reworked the public reads: Q25 trimming with fastp, MiXCR clone assembly, productive beta chains retained. Entries that share a CDR3 protein sequence are merged under the most common genes and DNA. The V and J calls here are based on TCRdb, not the publication. Recorded for this sample are about 71,000 distinct CDR3 sequences; 9.5% to 15% of them occurred a single time. Jointly, the top ten make up roughly 2.5% of the sample.

This clonotype occurred a few times. The antigen it recognizes is unknown. It has no much larger one-base neighbor in the sample; base qualities were not kept. The sample in question was whole blood, obtained at baseline. This sequence originates from an adult who was a healthcare worker with PCR-confirmed SARS-CoV-2 infection or an uninfected control (not recorded which).

The CDR3 reads CASSTGGTGELFF. The DNA reads TGTGCCAGCAGTACAGGGGGGACCGGGGAGCTGTTTTTT. The rearranged chain carries TRBV6-2 or TRBV6-3 and TRBJ2-2, with TRBD1 matching 8 junction bases. V ends up 5 bases short and J 5 bases short, with an unmatched junction base count of 1. The germline V gene encodes CDR1 MNHEY and CDR2 SVGEGT. From its cysteine to its phenylalanine, the CDR3 spans 13 amino acids. Only CDR3 DNA remains: 39 bases, in frame from the first base.